The 4 T cell receptor beta chains listed next were all sequenced from one sample in a study of shared clonotypes between healthy human individuals. Some clones are missing from TCRdb's copy, which holds only in-frame ones; the method was immunoSEQ multiplex PCR. The table lists about 2.1 million clones, roughly 93% of them singletons. Naive CD8 cells, CD45RO-negative and positively selected for CCR7, excluded terminally differentiated effector memory CD45RA+ cells. Source material: naive CD8+ T cells from PBMCs. These receptors were collected from a man aged 18 to 30 in good health. Some clones in this sample may be carry-over from other donors' samples.

DNA of the CDR3: TGTGCCAGCAGCCACCGGGACAGGGGCACTACCCACTCCTACAATGAGCAGTTCTTC. Its translation is CASSHRDRGTTHSYNEQFF. The chain joins TRBV7-9 to TRBJ2-1, with 10 bases that match TRBD1. The CDR3 has 19 residues. CDR1 and CDR2 (germline): SEHNR, FQNEAQ (reference sequence). Trimming cost V 5 bases and J 0 bases; bases outside gene matches: 13.

Details on this clone: The same CDR3 arises from other DNA sequences in this sample as well. This chain connects TRBV27 to TRBJ2-7, with 13 positions matching TRBD2. J gave up 0 bases and V 6 bases, and 2 bases lay outside the gene matches. In germline, CDR1 is MNHEY, CDR2 SMNVEV (reference sequence). This CDR3 has 15 residues. In DNA, the CDR3 is TGTGCCAGCAGAGGACTAGCGGGGGCCTCCTACGAGCAGTACTTC. Amino acid sequence: CASRGLAGASYEQYF.

The chain links TRBV28 to TRBJ2-7; 12 bases fit TRBD2. Germline assignment: CDR1 MDHEN and CDR2 SYDVKM. This CDR3 spans 17 amino acids. Germline trimming cut 7 bases from V and 6 bases from J; bases unmatched to any gene: 16. Here the CDR3 DNA reads TGTGCCAGCAATCCATTGGGGGCTAGCGGGAGGGCGCGCGAGCAGTACTTC. It encodes CASNPLGASGRAREQYF.

V is TRBV9 and J is TRBJ2-3, with D possibly matching TRBD2 (5 bases). CDR3 length equals 15 residues. In germline, CDR1 is SGDLS, CDR2 YYNGEE. Trimming left V 4 bases short and J 3 bases short, with 15 bases between. CDR3 residues: CASSYSVMVTDTQYF. The CDR3 DNA reads TGTGCCAGCAGCTATAGCGTAATGGTAACAGATACGCAGTATTTT.